A selection of T cell receptor beta chains follows, all from one sample in a study of regulatory T cells in long-lasting Graves disease. TCRdb itself ran the multiplex PCR reads through MiXCR, one entry per CDR3 protein. The sample lists some 370,000 distinct CDR3 sequences; roughly 25% were seen once. This specimen was peripheral blood mononuclear cells (PBMCs), taken when the disease was refractory, from a patient treated with antithyroid drugs. These receptors all come from a woman aged 40-49 years with Graves disease. Both conserved end residues are part of each CDR3. D genes are given only for firm matches.

V,length,D,J,CDR3
TRBV7-3,14,NA,TRBJ2-5,CASSLTSLGETQYF
TRBV29-1,14,NA,TRBJ2-5,CSVDAWGTSETQYF
TRBV2,10,NA,TRBJ2-7,CASSTDWQYF
TRBV6-1,15,NA,TRBJ2-5,CAISVGQTGQETQYF
TRBV7-6,14,TRBD1,TRBJ2-7,CASSPGTGKYEQYF
TRBV11-2,19,NA,TRBJ2-6,CASSSLLLTHGSGANVLTF
TRBV28,17,NA,TRBJ2-6,CASSSFRAVSGANVLTF
TRBV10-3,11,NA,TRBJ2-7,CAIRDSYEQYF
TRBV18,13,NA,TRBJ2-5,CASSRRQDPTQYF
TRBV20-1,16,TRBD2,TRBJ2-2,CSARTSGSSNTGELFF
TRBV7-8,14,TRBD2,TRBJ2-7,CASSLLADHYEQYF
TRBV25-1,13,NA,TRBJ2-7,CASSRDTTYEQYF
TRBV6-1,15,NA,TRBJ2-7,CASSAWRGNFYEQYF
TRBV2,10,NA,TRBJ1-6,CASSLRALHF
TRBV25-1,14,NA,TRBJ2-2,CASSELWGTGELFF
TRBV27,14,NA,TRBJ1-4,CASSKDRLNEKLFF
TRBV10-3,13,TRBD1,TRBJ1-2,CAISEQGDTGYTF
TRBV6-2/TRBV6-3,16,TRBD1,TRBJ1-2,CASSYTGQGADYGYTF
TRBV4-2,16,NA,TRBJ1-1,CASSQEYGGPNTEAFF
TRBV27,15,NA,TRBJ1-2,CASSSRPPPGGGYTF
TRBV5-1,13,TRBD1,TRBJ1-1,CASSWTGGTEAFF
TRBV20-1,13,NA,TRBJ1-4,CSARAATNEKLFF
TRBV10-1,14,NA,TRBJ2-2,CASGNPSDVGELFF
TRBV5-5,14,TRBD2,TRBJ2-1,CASRGLAGGPRWFF
TRBV11-3,18,NA,TRBJ1-5,CASSLLSHAGVHNQPQHF
TRBV7-7,16,NA,TRBJ2-2,CASSPPGVANTGELFF
TRBV2,17,NA,TRBJ2-1,CASSGNWAVNDGNEQFF
TRBV19,15,NA,TRBJ1-2,CASSIDRKGDYGYTF
TRBV13,14,TRBD1,TRBJ1-5,CASSVGQFNQPQHF
TRBV9,15,NA,TRBJ1-1,CASSVAGDMNTEAFF
TRBV25-1,17,TRBD1,TRBJ1-5,CASSGTGGLYSNQPQHF
TRBV4-2,15,NA,TRBJ2-7,CASSQALDYVYEQYF
TRBV9,16,TRBD2,TRBJ2-7,CASSVALAGRSYEQYF
TRBV19,14,NA,TRBJ1-5,CASSIPGSNQPQHF
TRBV10-3,13,TRBD2,TRBJ2-1,CAISAQRENEQFF
TRBV19,13,NA,TRBJ2-7,CASSPQGFDEQYF
TRBV6-1,15,NA,TRBJ1-5,CASSERGQGGQPQHF
TRBV6-1,10,NA,TRBJ2-7,CASGQYEQYF
TRBV28,15,TRBD1,TRBJ1-2,CASNEGGRNNYGYTF
TRBV12-3/TRBV12-4,13,TRBD2,TRBJ2-7,CASTSGGAYEQYF
TRBV19,12,NA,TRBJ1-1,CATLQGNTEAFF
TRBV7-9,14,NA,TRBJ1-5,CASSANSGYQPQHF
TRBV12-3/TRBV12-4,16,TRBD1,TRBJ1-1,CASRRTGLVMNTEAFF
TRBV29-1,13,NA,TRBJ2-2,CSAEQGNTGELFF
TRBV13,15,TRBD1,TRBJ2-5,CASSSTSQGQETQYF
TRBV19,14,TRBD1,TRBJ1-1,CAISRQGMNTEAFF
TRBV10-3,14,TRBD1,TRBJ2-5,CAISRGDRLETQYF
TRBV19,13,NA,TRBJ1-5,CASTGGVNQPQHF
TRBV28,12,NA,TRBJ2-7,CASIGPFDEQYF
TRBV29-1,14,NA,TRBJ2-7,CSVRHQGSGYEQYF
TRBV6-1,15,TRBD2,TRBJ2-7,CASSQRLAGGHEQYF